This TCR beta chain is from a study of blood T cell repertoires in COVID-19. On the study more broadly: Samples came from the United States, Italy and Spain, spanning acute and convalescent COVID-19. PBMCs, B-cell-depleted T cells, or T cells were the source of the cDNA or gDNA that made up the material.

In the original workflow: The authors estimated nucleated cell counts from reference gene primer amplification. The table came from immunoSEQ multiplex PCR; TCRdb's copy has only in-frame clones and leaves some out. Clone size and V and J calls were adopted from that table, with D and trimming inferred from the DNA. Here the sample spans a few hundred thousand clones, 80% to 90% being singletons. Study members were between about 18 and 90 years old and lived in roughly 24 US regions. This CDR3 is built from 16 residues. Per the germline V gene, CDR1 is SNHLY and CDR2 is FYNNEI. Losses at the gene ends were 5 bases for V and 0 bases for J; bases not matched to a gene: 10.

This chain connects TRBV2 to TRBJ2-7, with TRBD1 matching 7 bases. Material for sequencing was PBMCs or T cells enriched from blood (not recorded which). The clonotype comes from a woman between 35 and 50 years old with acute COVID-19. The CDR3 bases are TGTGCCAGCAGTATTCCGGGACAGAGGAGCTCCTACGAGCAGTACTTC. Amino acids: CASSIPGQRSSYEQYF.